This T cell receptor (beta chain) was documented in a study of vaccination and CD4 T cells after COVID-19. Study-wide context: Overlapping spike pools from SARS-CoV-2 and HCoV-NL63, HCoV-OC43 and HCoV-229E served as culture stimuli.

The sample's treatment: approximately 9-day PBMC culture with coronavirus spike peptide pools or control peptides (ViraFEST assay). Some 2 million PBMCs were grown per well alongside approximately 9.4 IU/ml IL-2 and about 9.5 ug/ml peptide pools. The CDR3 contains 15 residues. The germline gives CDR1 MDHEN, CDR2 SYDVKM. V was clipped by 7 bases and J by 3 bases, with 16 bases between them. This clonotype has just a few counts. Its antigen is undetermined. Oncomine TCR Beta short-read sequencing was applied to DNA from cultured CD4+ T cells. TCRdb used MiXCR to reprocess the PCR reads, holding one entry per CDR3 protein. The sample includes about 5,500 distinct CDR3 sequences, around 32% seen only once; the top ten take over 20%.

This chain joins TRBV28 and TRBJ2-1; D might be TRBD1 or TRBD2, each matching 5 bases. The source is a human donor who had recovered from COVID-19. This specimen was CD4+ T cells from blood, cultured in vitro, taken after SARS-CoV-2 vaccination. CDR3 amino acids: CASTPPGAVYNEQFF. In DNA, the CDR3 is TGTGCCAGCACCCCGCCCGGGGCGGTCTACAATGAGCAGTTCTTC. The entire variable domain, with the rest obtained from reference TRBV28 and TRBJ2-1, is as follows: DVKVTQSSRYLVKRTGEKVFLECVQDMDHENMFWYRQDPGLGLRLIYFSYDVKMKEKGDIPEGYSVSREKKERFSLILESASTNQTSMYLCASTPPGAVYNEQFFGPGTRLTVL.